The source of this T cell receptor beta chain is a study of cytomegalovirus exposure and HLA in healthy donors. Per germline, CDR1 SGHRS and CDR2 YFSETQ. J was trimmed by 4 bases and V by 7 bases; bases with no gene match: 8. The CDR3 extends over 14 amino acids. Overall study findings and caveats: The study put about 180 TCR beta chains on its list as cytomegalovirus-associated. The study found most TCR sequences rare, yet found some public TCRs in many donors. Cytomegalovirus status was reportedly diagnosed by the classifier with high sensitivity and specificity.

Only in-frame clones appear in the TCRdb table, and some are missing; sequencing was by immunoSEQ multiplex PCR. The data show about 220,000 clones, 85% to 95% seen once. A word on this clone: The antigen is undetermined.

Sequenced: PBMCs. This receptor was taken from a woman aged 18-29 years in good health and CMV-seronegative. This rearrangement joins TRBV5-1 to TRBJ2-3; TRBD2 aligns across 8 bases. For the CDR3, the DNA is TGCGCCAGCCTGCGGGAGGCCCCCCCAGATACGCAGTATTTT. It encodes CASLREAPPDTQYF.